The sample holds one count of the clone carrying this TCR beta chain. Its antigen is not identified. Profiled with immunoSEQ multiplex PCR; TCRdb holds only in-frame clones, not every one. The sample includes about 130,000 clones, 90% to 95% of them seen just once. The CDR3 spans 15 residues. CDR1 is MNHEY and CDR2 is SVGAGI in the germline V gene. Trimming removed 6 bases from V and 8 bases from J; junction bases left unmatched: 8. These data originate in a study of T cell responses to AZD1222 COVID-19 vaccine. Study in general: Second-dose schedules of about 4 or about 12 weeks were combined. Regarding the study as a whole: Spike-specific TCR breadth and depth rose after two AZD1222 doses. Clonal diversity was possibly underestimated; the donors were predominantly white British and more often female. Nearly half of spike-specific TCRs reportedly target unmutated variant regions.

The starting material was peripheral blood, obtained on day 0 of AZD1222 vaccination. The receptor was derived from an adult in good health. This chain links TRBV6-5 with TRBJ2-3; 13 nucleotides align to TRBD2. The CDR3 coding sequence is TGTGCCAGCAGCCGAGGACTAGCGGGGGAAGGTACGCAGTATTTT. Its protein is CASSRGLAGEGTQYF.